This T cell receptor (beta chain) was profiled in a study of cytomegalovirus exposure and HLA in healthy donors. Researchers ran the PCR with 60 Vbeta and 13 Jbeta primers. Sequencing used immunoSEQ multiplex PCR; TCRdb keeps in-frame clones, though not all of them. This sample yields roughly 72,000 clones, of which roughly 80% are seen a single time; about 20% belongs to the top ten. Sequenced material: PBMCs. The receptor comes from a woman aged 40-49 years in good health and CMV-seropositive.

For the CDR3, the DNA is TGTGCCTGGGCCCGTAAGGGGAAGAGCAATCAGCCCCAGCATTTT. Translating gives CAWARKGKSNQPQHF. The V and J genes are TRBV30 and TRBJ1-5, with D possibly matching TRBD1 (5 bases). Germline V gene sequence: CDR1 GTSNPN, CDR2 SVGIG (reference sequence). This CDR3 contains 15 residues. V lost 5 bases, J lost 1 base, and 15 bases lay in between.